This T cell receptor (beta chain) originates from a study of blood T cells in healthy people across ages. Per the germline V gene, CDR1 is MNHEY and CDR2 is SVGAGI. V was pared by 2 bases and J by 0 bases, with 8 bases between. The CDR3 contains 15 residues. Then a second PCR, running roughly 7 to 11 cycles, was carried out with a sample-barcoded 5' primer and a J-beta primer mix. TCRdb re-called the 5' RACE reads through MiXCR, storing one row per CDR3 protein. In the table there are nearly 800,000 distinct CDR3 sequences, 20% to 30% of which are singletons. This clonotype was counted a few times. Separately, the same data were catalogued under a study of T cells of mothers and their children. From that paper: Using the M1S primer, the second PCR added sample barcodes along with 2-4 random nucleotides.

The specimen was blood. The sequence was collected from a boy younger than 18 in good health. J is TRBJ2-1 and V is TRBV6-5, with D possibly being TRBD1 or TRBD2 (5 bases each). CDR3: CASSYRDGSYNEQFF. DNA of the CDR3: TGTGCCAGCAGTTACCGGGACGGCTCCTACAATGAGCAGTTCTTC.